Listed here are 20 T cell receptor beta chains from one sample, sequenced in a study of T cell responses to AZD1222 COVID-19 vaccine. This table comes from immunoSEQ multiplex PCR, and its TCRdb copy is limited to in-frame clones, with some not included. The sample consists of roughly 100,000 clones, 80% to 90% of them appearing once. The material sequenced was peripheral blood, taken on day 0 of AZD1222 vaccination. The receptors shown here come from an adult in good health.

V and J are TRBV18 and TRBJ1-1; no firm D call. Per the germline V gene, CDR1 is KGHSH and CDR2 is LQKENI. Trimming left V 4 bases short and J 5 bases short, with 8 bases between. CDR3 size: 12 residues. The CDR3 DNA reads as TGTGCCAGCTCACTCTCGGGAACTGAAGCTTTCTTT. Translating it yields CASSLSGTEAFF.

CDR3 nucleotide sequence: TGTGCCAGCAGCCGAACAGGGGAGAACTATGGCTACACCTTC. As protein: CASSRTGENYGYTF. The V call is TRBV14, the J call TRBJ1-2, with 7 bases aligning to TRBD1. Per the germline V gene, CDR1 is SGHDN and CDR2 is FVKESK. V dropped 4 bases and J dropped 2; count of bases not matched to a gene: 4. The CDR3 spans 14 residues.

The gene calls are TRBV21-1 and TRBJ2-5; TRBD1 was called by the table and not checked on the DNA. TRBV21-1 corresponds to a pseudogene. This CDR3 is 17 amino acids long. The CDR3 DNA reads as TGTGCCAGCAGCAAAGCGCTTTTTGTGGGACAGGAAGAGACCCAGTACTTC. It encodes CASSKALFVGQEETQYF.

Here the CDR3 DNA reads TGCGCCAGCAGCCCCGGCGGGGGGCGCAAAGCGACTGAAGCTTTCTTT. It yields the protein CASSPGGGRKATEAFF. The chain joins TRBV5-1 to TRBJ1-1, with D maybe TRBD1 (6 bases). CDR3 size: 16 residues. Trimming pared 4 bases from V and 5 bases from J, leaving 21 bases between. Germline values: CDR1 SGHRS, CDR2 YFSETQ.

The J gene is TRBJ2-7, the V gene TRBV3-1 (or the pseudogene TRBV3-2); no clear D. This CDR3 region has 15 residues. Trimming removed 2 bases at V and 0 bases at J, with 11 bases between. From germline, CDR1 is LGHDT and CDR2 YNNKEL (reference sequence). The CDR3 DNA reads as TGTGCCAGCAGCCAAAGCACATTAGACTCCTACGAGCAGTACTTC. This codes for CASSQSTLDSYEQYF.

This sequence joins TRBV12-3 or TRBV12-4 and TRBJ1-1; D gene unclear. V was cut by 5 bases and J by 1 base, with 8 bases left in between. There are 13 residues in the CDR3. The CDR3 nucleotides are TGTGCCAGCAGTGTGATTACGAACACTGAAGCTTTCTTT. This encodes CASSVITNTEAFF.

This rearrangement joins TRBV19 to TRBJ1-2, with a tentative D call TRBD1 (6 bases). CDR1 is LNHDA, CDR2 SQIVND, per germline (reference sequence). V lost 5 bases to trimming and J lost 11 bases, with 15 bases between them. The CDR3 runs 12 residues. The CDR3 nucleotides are TGTGCCAGTAGTCCGAACAGGGTTGGATACACCTTC. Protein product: CASSPNRVGYTF.

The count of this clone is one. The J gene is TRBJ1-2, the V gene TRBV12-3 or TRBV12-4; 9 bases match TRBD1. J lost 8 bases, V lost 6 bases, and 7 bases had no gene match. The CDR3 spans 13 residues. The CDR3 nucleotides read TGTGCCAGCAGCCAGGGACAGGGTGGGGGCTACACCTTC. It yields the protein CASSQGQGGGYTF.

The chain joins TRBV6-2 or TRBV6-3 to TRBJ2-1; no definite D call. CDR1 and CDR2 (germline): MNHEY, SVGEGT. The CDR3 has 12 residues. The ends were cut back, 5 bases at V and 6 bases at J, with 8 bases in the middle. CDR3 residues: CASSRRSNEQFF. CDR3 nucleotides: TGTGCCAGCAGTCGTCGGAGCAATGAGCAGTTCTTC.

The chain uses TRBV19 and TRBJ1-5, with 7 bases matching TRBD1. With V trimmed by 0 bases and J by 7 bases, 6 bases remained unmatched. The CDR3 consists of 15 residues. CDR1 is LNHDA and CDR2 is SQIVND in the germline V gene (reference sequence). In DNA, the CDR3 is TGTGCCAGTAGTATAGAAGTAGGGGGCGGGCAGCCCCAGCATTTT. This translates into CASSIEVGGGQPQHF. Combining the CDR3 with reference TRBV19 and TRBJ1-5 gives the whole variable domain DGGITQSPKYLFRKEGQNVTLSCEQNLNHDAMYWYRQDPGQGLRLIYYSQIVNDFQKGDIAEGYSVSREKKESFPLTVTSAQKNPTAFYLCASSIEVGGGQPQHFGDGTRLSIL.

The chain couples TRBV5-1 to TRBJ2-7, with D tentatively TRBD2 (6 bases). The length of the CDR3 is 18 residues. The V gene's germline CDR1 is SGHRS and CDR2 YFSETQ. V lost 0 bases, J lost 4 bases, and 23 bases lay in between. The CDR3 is CASSLAPNGGVGRYEQYF. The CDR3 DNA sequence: TGCGCCAGCAGCTTGGCCCCAAATGGCGGGGTTGGAAGGTACGAGCAGTACTTC.

The CDR3 DNA reads as TGTGCCAGCAGCCCAGGTAACTCCTACAATGAGCAGTTCTTC. Translating gives CASSPGNSYNEQFF. This chain links TRBV7-2 with TRBJ2-1, with no clear D. The germline gives CDR1 SGHTA, CDR2 FQGNSA. This CDR3 is built from 14 residues. The V end was cut by 5 bases, the J end by 0 bases, with 8 bases between.

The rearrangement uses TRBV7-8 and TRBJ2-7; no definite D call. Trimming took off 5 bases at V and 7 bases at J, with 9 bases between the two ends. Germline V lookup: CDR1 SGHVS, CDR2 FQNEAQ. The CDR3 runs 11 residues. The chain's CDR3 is CASSPTLEQYF. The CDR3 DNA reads TGTGCCAGCAGCCCTACCCTGGAGCAGTACTTC.

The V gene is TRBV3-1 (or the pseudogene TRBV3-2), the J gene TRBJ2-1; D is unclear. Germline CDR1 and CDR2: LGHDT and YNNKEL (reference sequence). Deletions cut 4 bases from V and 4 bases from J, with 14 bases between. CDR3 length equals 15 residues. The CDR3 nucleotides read TGTGCCAGCAGCCTTTCGGTCGGCCAATACAATGAGCAGTTCTTC. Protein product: CASSLSVGQYNEQFF.

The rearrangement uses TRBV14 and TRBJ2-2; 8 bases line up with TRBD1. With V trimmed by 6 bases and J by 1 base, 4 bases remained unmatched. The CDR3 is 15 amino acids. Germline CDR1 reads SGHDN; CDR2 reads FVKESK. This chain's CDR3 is CASRRTGLNTGELFF. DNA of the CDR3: TGTGCCAGCAGGCGGACAGGGCTGAACACCGGGGAGCTGTTTTTT.

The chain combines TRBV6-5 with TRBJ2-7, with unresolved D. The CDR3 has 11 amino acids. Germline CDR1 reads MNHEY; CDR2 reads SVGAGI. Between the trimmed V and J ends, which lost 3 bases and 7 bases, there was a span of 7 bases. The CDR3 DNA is TGTGCCAGCAGTTATCTCTGGGAGCAGTACTTC. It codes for CASSYLWEQYF.

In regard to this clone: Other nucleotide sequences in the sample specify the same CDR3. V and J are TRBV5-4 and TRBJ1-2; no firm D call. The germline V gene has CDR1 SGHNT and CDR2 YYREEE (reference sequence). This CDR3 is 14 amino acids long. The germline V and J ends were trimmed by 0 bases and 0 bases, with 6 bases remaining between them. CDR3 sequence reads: CASSLGGANYGYTF. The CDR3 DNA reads TGTGCCAGCAGCTTGGGTGGAGCTAACTATGGCTACACCTTC. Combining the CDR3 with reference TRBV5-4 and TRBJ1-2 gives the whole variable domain ETGVTQSPTHLIKTRGQQVTLRCSSQSGHNTVSWYQQALGQGPQFIFQYYREEENGRGNFPPRFSGLQFPNYSSELNVNALELDDSALYLCASSLGGANYGYTFGSGTRLTVV.

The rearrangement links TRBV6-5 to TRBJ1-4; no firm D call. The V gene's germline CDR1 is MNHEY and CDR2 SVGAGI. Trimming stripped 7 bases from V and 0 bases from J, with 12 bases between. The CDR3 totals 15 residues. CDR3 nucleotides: TGTGCCAGCAACCCGAGGGTGGCAACTAATGAAAAACTGTTTTTT. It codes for CASNPRVATNEKLFF.

CDR3 region: CASSQSNGLTGELFF. CDR3 DNA sequence: TGCGCCAGCAGCCAAAGCAATGGTCTAACCGGGGAGCTGTTTTTT. The chain is built from TRBV4-3 and TRBJ2-2; unclear D gene. CDR3 length: 15 residues. The V end was cut by 2 bases, the J end by 5 bases, with 12 bases between. Germline assignment: CDR1 LGHNA and CDR2 YSLEER.

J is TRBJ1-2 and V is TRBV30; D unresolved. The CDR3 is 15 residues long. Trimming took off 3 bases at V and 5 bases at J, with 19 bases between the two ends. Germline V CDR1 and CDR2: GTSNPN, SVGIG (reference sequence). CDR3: CAWSLMTRTPYGYTF. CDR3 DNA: TGTGCCTGGAGCCTAATGACTCGCACCCCATATGGCTACACCTTC.